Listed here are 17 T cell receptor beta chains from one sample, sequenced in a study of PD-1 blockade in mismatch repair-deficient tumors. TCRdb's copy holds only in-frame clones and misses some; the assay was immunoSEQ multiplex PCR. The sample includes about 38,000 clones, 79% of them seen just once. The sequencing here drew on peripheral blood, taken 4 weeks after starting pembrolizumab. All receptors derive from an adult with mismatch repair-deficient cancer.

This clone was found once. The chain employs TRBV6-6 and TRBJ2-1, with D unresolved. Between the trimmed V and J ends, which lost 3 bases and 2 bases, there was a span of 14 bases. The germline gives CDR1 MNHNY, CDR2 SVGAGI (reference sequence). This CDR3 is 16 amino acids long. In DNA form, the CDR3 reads TGTGCCAGCAGTTATCCATTCAAGGGCGCCTACAATGAGCAGTTCTTC. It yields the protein CASSYPFKGAYNEQFF.

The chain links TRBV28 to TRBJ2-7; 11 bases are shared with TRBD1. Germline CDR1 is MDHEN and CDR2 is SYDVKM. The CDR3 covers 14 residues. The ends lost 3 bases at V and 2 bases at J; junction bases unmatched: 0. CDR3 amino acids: CASSLGQGAYEQYF. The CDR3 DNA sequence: TGTGCCAGCAGTTTGGGACAGGGGGCCTACGAGCAGTACTTC.

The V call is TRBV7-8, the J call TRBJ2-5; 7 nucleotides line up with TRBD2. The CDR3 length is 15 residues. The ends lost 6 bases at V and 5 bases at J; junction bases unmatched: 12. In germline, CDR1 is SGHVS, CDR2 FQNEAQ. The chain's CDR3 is CASSFSGGGPETQYF. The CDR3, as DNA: TGTGCCAGCAGTTTTAGTGGGGGAGGGCCGGAGACCCAGTACTTC.

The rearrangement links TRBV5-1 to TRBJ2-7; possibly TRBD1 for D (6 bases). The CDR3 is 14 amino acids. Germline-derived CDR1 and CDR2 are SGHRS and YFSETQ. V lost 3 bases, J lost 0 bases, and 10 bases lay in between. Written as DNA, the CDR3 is TGCGCCAGCAGCTCCGACAGGAGCTCCTACGAGCAGTACTTC. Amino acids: CASSSDRSSYEQYF.

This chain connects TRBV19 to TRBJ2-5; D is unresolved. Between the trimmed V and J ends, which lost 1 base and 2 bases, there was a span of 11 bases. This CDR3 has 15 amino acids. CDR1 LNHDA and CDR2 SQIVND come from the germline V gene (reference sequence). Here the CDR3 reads CASSIGVVDQETQYF. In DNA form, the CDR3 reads TGTGCCAGTAGTATAGGGGTAGTGGATCAAGAGACCCAGTACTTC.

This CDR3 is CASSYQGSTEAFF. The DNA of the CDR3 is TGTGCCAGCAGCTACCAGGGGAGCACTGAAGCTTTCTTT. The chain recombines TRBV6-5 with TRBJ1-1, with D tentatively TRBD1 (6 bases). V was trimmed by 6 bases and J by 4 bases, leaving 12 bases between them. The CDR3 spans 13 residues. Germline CDR1 is MNHEY and CDR2 is SVGAGI.

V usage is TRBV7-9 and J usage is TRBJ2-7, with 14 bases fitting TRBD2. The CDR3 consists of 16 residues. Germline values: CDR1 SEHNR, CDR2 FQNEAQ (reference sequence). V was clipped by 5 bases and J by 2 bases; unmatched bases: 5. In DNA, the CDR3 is TGTGCCAGCAGCCCGACTAGCGGGAGGGCAGCCTACGAGCAGTACTTC. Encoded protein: CASSPTSGRAAYEQYF.

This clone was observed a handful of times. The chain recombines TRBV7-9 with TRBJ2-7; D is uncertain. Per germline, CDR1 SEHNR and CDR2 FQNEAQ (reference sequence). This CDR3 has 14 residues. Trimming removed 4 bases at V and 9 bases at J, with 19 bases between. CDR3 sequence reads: CASSSSAYLKGQYF. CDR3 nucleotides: TGTGCCAGCAGCTCCTCCGCTTACTTAAAGGGGCAGTACTTC.

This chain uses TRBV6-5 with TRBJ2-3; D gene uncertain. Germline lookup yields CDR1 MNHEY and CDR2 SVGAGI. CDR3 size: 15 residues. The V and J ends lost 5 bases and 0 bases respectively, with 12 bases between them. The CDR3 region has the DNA TGTGCCAGCAGTCTGGACGGTTCTAGCACAGATACGCAGTATTTT. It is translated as CASSLDGSSTDTQYF.

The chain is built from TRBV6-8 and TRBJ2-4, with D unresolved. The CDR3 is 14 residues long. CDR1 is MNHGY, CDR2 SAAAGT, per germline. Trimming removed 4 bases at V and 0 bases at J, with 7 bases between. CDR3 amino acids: CASSCSLAKNIQYF. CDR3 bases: TGTGCCAGCAGTTGTAGTTTAGCCAAAAACATTCAGTACTTC.

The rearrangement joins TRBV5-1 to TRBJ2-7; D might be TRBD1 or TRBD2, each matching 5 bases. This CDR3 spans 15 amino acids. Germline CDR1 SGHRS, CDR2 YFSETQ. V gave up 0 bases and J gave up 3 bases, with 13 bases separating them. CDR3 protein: CASSLGVGTSYEQYF. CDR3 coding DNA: TGCGCCAGCAGCTTGGGGGTTGGGACCAGCTACGAGCAGTACTTC.

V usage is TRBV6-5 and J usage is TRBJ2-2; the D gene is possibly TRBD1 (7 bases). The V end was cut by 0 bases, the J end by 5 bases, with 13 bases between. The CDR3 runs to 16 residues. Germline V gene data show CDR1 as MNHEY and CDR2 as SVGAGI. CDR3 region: CASSYSRGDGTGELFF. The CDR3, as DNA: TGTGCCAGCAGTTACTCCAGGGGGGATGGGACCGGGGAGCTGTTTTTT.

This chain's CDR3 is CSVEERSTDTQYF. The CDR3 DNA follows: TGCAGCGTTGAGGAACGTAGCACAGATACGCAGTATTTT. The gene calls are TRBV29-1 and TRBJ2-3, with no clear D. With 3 bases removed from V and 0 bases from J, the gap between germline ends came to 7 bases. From germline, CDR1 is SQVTM and CDR2 ANQGSEA. This CDR3 contains 13 residues.

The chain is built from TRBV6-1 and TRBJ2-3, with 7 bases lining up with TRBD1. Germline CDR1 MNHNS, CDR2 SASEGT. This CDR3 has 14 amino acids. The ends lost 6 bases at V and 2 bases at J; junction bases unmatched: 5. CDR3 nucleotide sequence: TGTGCCAGCAGCCCCGGGACAGACACAGATACGCAGTATTTT. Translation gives CASSPGTDTDTQYF.

CDR3 nucleotide sequence: TGTGCCAGCCGAGCGGGTCGCTCTGGGGCCAACGTCCTGACTTTC. Protein product: CASRAGRSGANVLTF. This rearrangement joins TRBV6-6 to TRBJ2-6; a possible D gene is TRBD2 (6 bases). CDR1 and CDR2 (germline): MNHNY, SVGAGI (reference sequence). Trimming left V 8 bases short and J 0 bases short, with 11 bases between. CDR3 size: 15 residues.

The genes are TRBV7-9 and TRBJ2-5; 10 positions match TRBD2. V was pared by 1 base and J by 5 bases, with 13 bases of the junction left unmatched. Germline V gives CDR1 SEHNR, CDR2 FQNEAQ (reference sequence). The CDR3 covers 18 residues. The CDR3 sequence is CASSLGVALAGVRETQYF. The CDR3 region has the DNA TGTGCCAGCAGCTTAGGGGTTGCCCTAGCGGGAGTCCGTGAGACCCAGTACTTC.

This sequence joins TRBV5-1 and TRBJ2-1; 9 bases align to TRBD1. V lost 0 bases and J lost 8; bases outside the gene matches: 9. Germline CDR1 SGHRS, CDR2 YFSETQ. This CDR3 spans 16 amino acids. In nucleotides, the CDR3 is TGCGCCAGCAGCTTGGACCTCCGGGACAGGGTTTATGAGCAGTTCTTC. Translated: CASSLDLRDRVYEQFF.